One and the same sample provided the 23 T cell receptor beta chains below, sequenced in a study of PD-1 blockade in classical Hodgkin lymphoma. There was relapse after autologous stem cell transplantation in every patient, and there was variation in brentuximab vedotin exposure. Here immunoSEQ multiplex PCR was the method, and the copy in TCRdb shows in-frame clones only, minus some. The top ten clones hold approximately 8.7% of a sample with roughly 40,000 clones, 75% to 90% of them seen once. The sequences come from peripheral blood mononuclear cells (PBMCs), collected at baseline. The receptors stem from a human donor with classical Hodgkin lymphoma.

The chain employs TRBV7-2 and TRBJ1-2; unclear D gene. CDR1 is SGHTA, CDR2 FQGNSA, per germline. The CDR3 has 14 amino acids. Trimming shortened V by 5 bases and J by 0 bases, and 10 bases separated the two germline ends. In nucleotides, the CDR3 is TGTGCCAGCAGCCGTTTCCTGGCTAACTATGGCTACACCTTC. Protein product: CASSRFLANYGYTF.

The CDR3 nucleotides read TGCGCCAGCAGCTACGGGACTAGCGGGAACGCGAACACCGGGGAGCTGTTTTTT. As protein: CASSYGTSGNANTGELFF. The V and J genes are TRBV5-1 and TRBJ2-2; the match to TRBD2 covers 13 bases. The CDR3 has 18 residues. The germline CDR1 and CDR2 sequences are SGHRS and YFSETQ. After removal of 3 bases from V and 0 bases from J, the junction contained 5 bases not matched to a gene.

V gene TRBV27 combines with J gene TRBJ2-2; no definite D call. The germline CDR1 and CDR2 sequences are MNHEY and SMNVEV (reference sequence). V lost 5 bases and J lost 1, with 14 bases in between. This CDR3 comprises 16 residues. CDR3 protein: CASSPYTDLNTGELFF. The DNA for the CDR3 is TGTGCCAGCAGTCCTTATACGGACCTGAACACCGGGGAGCTGTTTTTT.

This rearrangement joins TRBV7-3 to TRBJ1-2; TRBD1 matches 7 bases. Germline assignment: CDR1 SGHTA and CDR2 FQGTGA. The length of the CDR3 is 14 residues. The J segment lost 5 bases and the V segment lost 5 bases, leaving 8 bases of the junction unmatched. CDR3 in DNA: TGTGCCAGCAGCCCCGACAGGGTAGGGTATGGCTACACCTTC. Translating gives CASSPDRVGYGYTF.

This chain joins TRBV18 and TRBJ2-1; TRBD1 might be the D (5 bases). CDR3 size: 15 residues. Trimming took off 2 bases at V and 6 bases at J, with 14 bases between the two ends. Looked up from germline, CDR1 is KGHSH and CDR2 is LQKENI. The CDR3, as DNA: TGTGCCAGCTCACCATCCAGGGTGAGTGGCAATGAGCAGTTCTTC. Its translation: CASSPSRVSGNEQFF. Full variable domain (remainder filled in from reference TRBV18 and TRBJ2-1): NAGVMQNPRHLVRRRGQEARLRCSPMKGHSHVYWYRQLPEEGLKFMVYLQKENIIDESGMPKERFSAEFPKEGPSILRIQQVVRGDSAAYFCASSPSRVSGNEQFFGPGTRLTVL.

The gene calls are TRBV25-1 and TRBJ2-7, with D tentatively TRBD1 or TRBD2 (5 bases each). The V end lost 6 bases, the J end lost 3 bases, and 15 bases lay between the germline ends. Germline values: CDR1 MGHDK, CDR2 SYGVNS. The CDR3 length is 14 residues. CDR3: CASRPPRGYYEQYF. CDR3 DNA sequence: TGTGCCAGCAGGCCCCCCCGGGGCTACTACGAGCAGTACTTC.

J is TRBJ2-3 and V is TRBV5-1; D is uncertain. Trimming removed 0 bases from V and 0 bases from J, with 8 bases in between. CDR3 length: 15 residues. CDR1 SGHRS and CDR2 YFSETQ come from the germline V gene. The CDR3 coding sequence is TGCGCCAGCAGCTTGGCTACGGCTAGCACAGATACGCAGTATTTT. Encoded protein: CASSLATASTDTQYF.

The chain combines TRBV15 with TRBJ2-7; TRBD2 is a possible D gene (6 bases). The CDR3 covers 15 residues. V dropped 6 bases and J dropped 0 bases, with 15 bases sitting between them. Germline loops: CDR1 LNHNV, CDR2 YYDKDF (reference sequence). CDR3 DNA sequence: TGTGCCACCAGAGAGCCCGGGGGAAGCTCCTACGAGCAGTACTTC. Protein product: CATREPGGSSYEQYF. Full variable domain (missing parts from reference TRBV15 and TRBJ2-7): DAMVIQNPRYQVTQFGKPVTLSCSQTLNHNVMYWYQQKSSQAPKLLFHYYDKDFNNEADTPDNFQSRRPNTSFCFLDIRSPGLGDTAMYLCATREPGGSSYEQYFGPGTRLTVT.

This clone was picked up a small number of times. The chain joins TRBV9 to TRBJ2-5, with D possibly being TRBD1 or TRBD2 (5 bases each). This CDR3 is 18 amino acids long. Germline CDR1 reads SGDLS; CDR2 reads YYNGEE. V lost 3 bases to trimming and J lost 0 bases, with 21 bases between them. CDR3 bases: TGTGCCAGCAGCGGTGAGGGGAATCCCATGGGGTACCAAGAGACCCAGTACTTC. Translating it yields CASSGEGNPMGYQETQYF. The variable domain in full, with the rest retrieved from reference TRBV9 and TRBJ2-5, is DSGVTQTPKHLITATGQRVTLRCSPRSGDLSVYWYQQSLDQGLQFLIQYYNGEERAKGNILERFSAQQFPDLHSELNLSSLELGDSALYFCASSGEGNPMGYQETQYFGPGTRLLVL.

The chain has TRBV7-3 and TRBJ2-5, with D perhaps being TRBD1 or TRBD2 (6 bases each). V lost 2 bases and J 5 bases, leaving 15 bases between the germline ends. The CDR3 consists of 15 residues. Germline CDR1 is SGHTA and CDR2 is FQGTGA. The CDR3 is CASSLQGISGETQYF. In DNA form, the CDR3 reads TGTGCCAGCAGCTTACAGGGGATCAGCGGGGAGACCCAGTACTTC.

The chain carries TRBV27 and TRBJ2-3; 8 bases fit TRBD2. Germline CDR1 reads MNHEY; CDR2 reads SMNVEV (reference sequence). The V gene end was trimmed by 3 bases and the J gene end by 0 bases; junction bases not matched to a gene: 5. CDR3 length equals 16 residues. The DNA for the CDR3 is TGTGCCAGCAGTTTCGGGGCGGGAGGAAGCACAGATACGCAGTATTTT. Protein sequence: CASSFGAGGSTDTQYF.

This clone was counted between two and nine times. V gene TRBV5-5 combines with J gene TRBJ1-1; tentative D call: TRBD1 (5 bases). The V gene's germline CDR1 is SGHKS and CDR2 YYEKEE (reference sequence). Trimming cost V 7 bases and J 0 bases, with 10 bases left between them. The CDR3 has 13 amino acids. The CDR3 bases are TGTGCCAGCGTTGGGGACCTGAACACTGAAGCTTTCTTT. Its protein is CASVGDLNTEAFF.

V is TRBV7-2 and J is TRBJ2-3; D not resolved. Looked up from germline, CDR1 is SGHTA and CDR2 is FQGNSA. The CDR3 is 15 amino acids. The germline V and J ends were trimmed by 4 bases and 0 bases, with 11 bases remaining between them. The CDR3 DNA reads TGTGCCAGCAGCTCCTTGACTTATAGCACAGATACGCAGTATTTT. This gives the protein CASSSLTYSTDTQYF.

This chain uses TRBV7-9 with TRBJ2-1; 9 positions agree with TRBD1. The CDR3 has 16 residues. The ends lost 5 bases at V and 7 bases at J; junction bases unmatched: 12. Germline CDR1 reads SEHNR; CDR2 reads FQNEAQ (reference sequence). The CDR3 loop reads CASSLTGQGIRNEQFF. The CDR3 nucleotides are TGTGCCAGCAGCCTTACGGGACAGGGAATTAGGAATGAGCAGTTCTTC.

This sequence joins TRBV18 and TRBJ2-7; no firm D call. Looked up from germline, CDR1 is KGHSH and CDR2 is LQKENI. The V and J ends lost 3 bases and 9 bases respectively, with 15 bases between them. This CDR3 has 13 amino acids. This CDR3 reads CASSPPGLGGQYF. The CDR3 nucleotides read TGTGCCAGCTCACCCCCTGGGTTGGGCGGGCAGTACTTC. The full variable domain, its missing parts supplied by reference TRBV18 and TRBJ2-7, is NAGVMQNPRHLVRRRGQEARLRCSPMKGHSHVYWYRQLPEEGLKFMVYLQKENIIDESGMPKERFSAEFPKEGPSILRIQQVVRGDSAAYFCASSPPGLGGQYFGPGTRLTVT.

J is TRBJ1-2 and V is TRBV6-5; tentative D call: TRBD1 (5 bases). CDR3 length: 14 residues. Germline lookup yields CDR1 MNHEY and CDR2 SVGAGI. V lost 7 bases to trimming and J lost 4 bases, with 16 bases between them. In DNA, the CDR3 is TGTGCCAGCATTTTCCCGGGACGGAGCTATGGCTACACCTTC. Translated: CASIFPGRSYGYTF.

The rearrangement links TRBV5-4 to TRBJ2-3; no clear D gene. The CDR3 is 15 amino acids. V was pared by 0 bases and J by 2 bases, with 10 bases between. Germline V gene data show CDR1 as SGHNT and CDR2 as YYREEE (reference sequence). CDR3 residues: CASSLAGLFTDTQYF. CDR3 DNA sequence: TGTGCCAGCAGCTTGGCCGGCCTCTTCACAGATACGCAGTATTTT.

CDR3 loop: CASRRGRQTEAFF. The CDR3 DNA is TGTGCCAGCCGCCGGGGTAGACAAACTGAAGCTTTCTTT. The rearrangement joins TRBV6-5 to TRBJ1-1, with D unclear. The V gene's germline CDR1 is MNHEY and CDR2 SVGAGI. The CDR3 runs 13 residues. The V end lost 8 bases, the J end lost 5 bases, and 15 bases lay between the germline ends.

This sequence joins TRBV6-5 and TRBJ2-3; unclear D gene. This CDR3 region has 16 residues. The V end lost 0 bases, the J end lost 0 bases, and 10 bases lay between the germline ends. Germline CDR1 and CDR2: MNHEY and SVGAGI. The CDR3 DNA reads as TGTGCCAGCAGTTACTCGACGGTAACTAGCACAGATACGCAGTATTTT. Residues: CASSYSTVTSTDTQYF.

This sequence joins TRBV29-1 and TRBJ2-3, with 8 positions matching TRBD1. From germline, CDR1 is SQVTM and CDR2 ANQGSEA. Germline trimming cut 7 bases from V and 2 bases from J; bases unmatched to any gene: 11. The CDR3 covers 15 residues. This CDR3 is CSADRGPKTTDTQYF. DNA of the CDR3: TGCAGCGCCGACAGGGGCCCCAAGACCACAGATACGCAGTATTTT.

This sequence joins TRBV18 and TRBJ1-1; 7 nucleotides align to TRBD1. V trimming: 6 bases; J trimming: 1 base; junction bases outside the gene matches: 5. Germline V CDR1 and CDR2: KGHSH, LQKENI. The CDR3 has 14 residues. CDR3: CASSLGQPNTEAFF. Here the CDR3 DNA reads TGTGCCAGCTCTCTGGGACAGCCGAACACTGAAGCTTTCTTT.

This clone was picked up one time. The chain combines TRBV18 with TRBJ1-1; maybe TRBD1 (6 bases). With 3 bases removed from V and 11 bases from J, the gap between germline ends came to 13 bases. The length of the CDR3 is 12 residues. Germline V gene sequence: CDR1 KGHSH, CDR2 LQKENI. The CDR3 region is CASSPDRTGAFF. CDR3 in DNA: TGTGCCAGCTCACCCGACAGGACGGGCGCTTTCTTT.

This clone came up once. The rearrangement joins TRBV4-1 to TRBJ1-1, with a possible D match to TRBD1 (5 bases). V was pared by 4 bases and J by 4 bases, with 13 bases between. Germline CDR1 is MGHRA and CDR2 is YSYEKL. The CDR3 is 14 amino acids. CDR3 amino acids: CASSRQGGGTEAFF. CDR3 nucleotides: TGCGCCAGCAGCCGGCAGGGAGGCGGCACTGAAGCTTTCTTT.